A selection of T cell receptor beta chains follows, all from one sample in a study of post-analysis software for immune sequencing data. From the PCR reads, TCRdb called clonotypes with MiXCR, one entry per CDR3 protein. The table has some 800,000 distinct CDR3 sequences, about 45% seen once. Sequenced material: blood. These receptors were collected from a girl under 18 with multiple sclerosis. Each CDR3 is given with its conserved first and last residue. A D gene is named only where the DNA matches it firmly. Not every row has a clone size; where given, it reads once, few, many or a size class.

TRBD1 | TRBJ1-1 | TRBV12-3/TRBV12-4 | few | CASKWTGGTEAFF | TGTGCCAGCAAGTGGACAGGGGGCACTGAAGCTTTCTTT
NA | TRBJ2-7 | TRBV6-2/TRBV6-3 | NA | CASSLVRIYEQYF | TGTGCCAGCAGTTTAGTCAGAATCTACGAGCAGTACTTC
NA | TRBJ1-6 | TRBV12-3/TRBV12-4 | few | CASSFHVGSSPLHF | TGTGCCAGCAGTTTTCATGTCGGTAGTTCACCCCTCCACTTT
TRBD2 | TRBJ2-1 | TRBV29-1 | many | CSGGLADYNEQFF | TGCAGCGGTGGACTAGCTGACTACAATGAGCAGTTCTTC
NA | TRBJ1-2 | TRBV29-1 | few | CSVFGERGYTF | TGCAGCGTTTTCGGGGAGCGAGGCTACACCTTC
NA | TRBJ2-1 | TRBV6-2/TRBV6-3 | NA | CASSYARMGIYNEQFF | TGTGCCAGCAGTTACGCCAGGATGGGAATCTACAATGAGCAGTTCTTC
TRBD1 | TRBJ1-4 | TRBV5-1 | once | CASSASQGATNEKLFF | TGCGCCAGCAGCGCCTCACAGGGGGCAACTAATGAAAAACTGTTTTTT
NA | TRBJ2-7 | TRBV20-1 | NA | CSADLGSSYEQYF | TGCAGTGCTGACCTGGGGAGCTCCTACGAGCAGTACTTC
NA | TRBJ1-2 | TRBV9 | few | CASSVGSGYDGYTF | TGTGCCAGCAGCGTAGGGTCGGGGTACGATGGCTACACCTTC
NA | TRBJ1-4 | TRBV11-2 | NA | CASSQETRFQKEKLFF | TGTGCCAGCAGCCAAGAAACAAGATTTCAGAAGGAAAAACTGTTTTTT
TRBD1 | TRBJ1-2 | TRBV20-1 | NA | CSARDPTGDLYGYTF | TGCAGTGCTAGAGACCCGACAGGGGACCTCTATGGCTACACCTTC
TRBD2 | TRBJ2-1 | TRBV2 | NA | CASTLGTSRLNEQFF | TGTGCCAGCACCCTCGGGACTAGCAGACTCAATGAGCAGTTCTTC
NA | TRBJ1-1 | TRBV10-2 | few | CASSDTMNTEAFF | TGCGCCAGCAGTGACACAATGAACACTGAAGCTTTCTTT
TRBD1 | TRBJ2-4 | TRBV28 | NA | CASSFTGENIQYF | TGTGCCAGCAGTTTTACAGGGGAGAACATTCAGTACTTC
TRBD2 | TRBJ2-3 | TRBV12-3/TRBV12-4 | NA | CASSFGTSADTQYF | TGTGCCAGCAGTTTCGGGACTAGCGCGGATACGCAGTATTTT
NA | TRBJ2-7 | TRBV7-2 | NA | CASSSSGQTSYEQYF | TGTGCCAGCAGCTCGTCTGGGCAAACCTCCTACGAGCAGTACTTC
NA | TRBJ2-4 | TRBV20-1 | few | CSAGGGGKNIQYF | TGCAGTGCGGGAGGGGGCGGCAAAAACATTCAGTACTTC
TRBD1 | TRBJ2-4 | TRBV7-9 | NA | CASSPTGGRRNIQYF | TGTGCCAGCAGCCCAACAGGGGGCAGGAGAAACATTCAGTACTTC
NA | TRBJ1-1 | TRBV5-1 | few | CASSAPKGGDTEAFF | TGCGCCAGCAGCGCCCCAAAGGGGGGGGACACTGAAGCTTTCTTT
NA | TRBJ1-2 | TRBV29-1 | few | CSVDGLAYGYTF | TGCAGCGTTGATGGGCTTGCCTATGGCTACACCTTC
NA | TRBJ2-1 | TRBV7-9 | NA | CASSHPSGEQFF | TGTGCCAGCAGCCACCCAAGTGGTGAGCAGTTCTTC
NA | TRBJ2-3 | TRBV24-1 | NA | CATSEEGLSTDTQYF | TGTGCCACCAGTGAGGAGGGTTTAAGCACAGATACGCAGTATTTT
NA | TRBJ2-1 | TRBV2 | NA | CASSVGGGGSDNEQFF | TGTGCCAGCAGTGTTGGGGGCGGCGGGAGTGACAATGAGCAGTTCTTC
TRBD1 | TRBJ1-6 | TRBV7-6 | NA | CASSEARTGPNSPLHF | TGTGCCAGCAGCGAAGCGAGGACAGGGCCAAATTCACCCCTCCACTTT
TRBD2 | TRBJ2-1 | TRBV6-6 | NA | CASSKVAGGDEQFF | TGTGCCAGCAGCAAGGTAGCGGGAGGGGATGAGCAGTTCTTC
TRBD2 | TRBJ2-3 | TRBV9 | NA | CASSVGSGRSPDTQYF | TGTGCCAGCAGCGTAGGGAGCGGGAGGTCGCCAGATACGCAGTATTTT
NA | TRBJ1-1 | TRBV4-2 | NA | CASSQERLANTEAFF | TGTGCCAGCAGCCAAGAACGGTTGGCGAACACTGAAGCTTTCTTT
TRBD2 | TRBJ2-3 | TRBV11-3 | NA | CANSLDGSGFGDTQYF | TGTGCCAACAGCTTAGACGGTAGCGGGTTTGGAGATACGCAGTATTTT
NA | TRBJ2-2 | TRBV5-1 | many | CASSLNTGELFF | TGTGCCAGCAGCTTGAACACCGGGGAGCTGTTTTTT
NA | TRBJ2-1 | TRBV5-1 | NA | CASSYRLVGIVEQFF | TGCGCCAGCAGCTATAGACTAGTAGGTATTGTCGAGCAGTTCTTC
NA | TRBJ2-3 | TRBV21-1 | NA | CASSKAASRDTQYF | TGTGCCAGCAGCAAAGCGGCTAGTAGGGATACGCAGTATTTT
NA | TRBJ2-7 | TRBV29-1 | few | CSVSELDYEQYF | TGCAGCGTTTCCGAGCTGGACTACGAGCAGTACTTC